Presented here are 24 T cell receptor beta chains from one specimen sequenced in a study of vaccination and CD4 T cells after COVID-19. Their specific antigens are unknown. The treatment was: roughly 10-day PBMC culture with coronavirus spike peptide pools or control peptides (ViraFEST assay). Sequence data for DNA of cultured CD4+ T cells were generated by the Oncomine TCR Beta short-read assay. TCRdb fed the PCR reads into MiXCR, producing one record per CDR3 protein. This sample has about 15,000 distinct CDR3 sequences, with around 72% found just once. The sequencing input was CD4+ T cells from blood, cultured in vitro. These receptors all come from a human donor who had recovered from COVID-19.

This chain joins TRBV19 and TRBJ2-6; tentatively, D is TRBD2 (6 bases). Germline CDR1 LNHDA, CDR2 SQIVND (reference sequence). The CDR3 totals 16 residues. Trimming took off 2 bases at V and 0 bases at J, with 8 bases between the two ends. For the CDR3, the DNA is TGTGCCAGTAGTATAATGGGGGGCTCTGGGGCCAACGTCCTGACTTTC. Amino acid sequence: CASSIMGGSGANVLTF.

The sample holds a few counts of this clonotype. The gene calls are TRBV20-1 and TRBJ2-3; TRBD1 might be the D (7 bases). The CDR3 is 15 residues long. Trimming stripped 3 bases from V and 0 bases from J, with 13 bases between. CDR1 DFQATT and CDR2 SNEGSKA come from the germline V gene (reference sequence). The CDR3 loop is CSARGGQTSTDTQYF. The CDR3 DNA is TGCAGTGCTAGGGGGGGACAGACTAGCACAGATACGCAGTATTTT.

A few counts support this clonotype. The chain carries TRBV6-7 and TRBJ1-2, with TRBD1 as a possible D gene (5 bases). TRBV6-7 is designated an ORF whose function remains uncertain. This CDR3 has 16 amino acids. Deletions cut 0 bases from V and 7 bases from J, with 18 bases between. CDR3 nucleotide sequence: TGTGCCAGCAGTTACTCTCGAACAGGTACCCCGGCTGGCTACACCTTC. This encodes CASSYSRTGTPAGYTF.

This rearrangement joins TRBV18 to TRBJ2-5; TRBD2 aligns across 9 bases. Germline CDR1 KGHSH, CDR2 LQKENI. The CDR3 loop spans 17 amino acids. Trimming cost V 2 bases and J 3 bases; bases outside gene matches: 10. CDR3 protein: CASSPGAGGLYKETQYF. The DNA of the CDR3 is TGTGCCAGCTCACCAGGAGCGGGAGGTCTTTATAAAGAGACCCAGTACTTC.

This chain joins TRBV11-2 and TRBJ2-5; D call uncertain. V was pared by 1 base and J by 3 bases, with 6 bases between. There are 13 residues in the CDR3. The V gene's germline CDR1 is SGHAT and CDR2 FQNNGV. CDR3 in amino acids: CASSLGGKETQYF. Written as DNA, the CDR3 is TGTGCCAGCAGCTTAGGCGGAAAAGAGACCCAGTACTTC.

V and J are TRBV25-1 and TRBJ2-5; the D call may be TRBD1 or TRBD2 (6 bases each). With 1 base removed from V and 5 bases from J, the gap between germline ends came to 14 bases. Germline CDR1 is MGHDK and CDR2 is SYGVNS. CDR3 size: 15 residues. The CDR3 region is CASSELGRRGETQYF. The CDR3 bases are TGTGCCAGCAGTGAATTGGGACGGAGGGGGGAGACCCAGTACTTC.

This chain uses TRBV12-3 or TRBV12-4 with TRBJ1-6, with 7 bases that match TRBD1. Unmatched junction bases numbered 6, after V lost 3 bases and J lost 10 bases. There are 14 residues in the CDR3. CDR3 protein: CASSLRGPGSPLHF. Written as DNA, the CDR3 is TGTGCCAGCAGTTTGAGGGGGCCGGGATCACCCCTCCACTTT.

The J gene is TRBJ2-4, the V gene TRBV6-5; 13 bases agree with TRBD2. Germline V gene data show CDR1 as MNHEY and CDR2 as SVGAGI. With 4 bases clipped from V and 3 bases from J, the junction kept 15 bases outside the gene matches. The CDR3 is 20 amino acids. CDR3 sequence: CASSSTRTSGSSAGKNIQYF. CDR3 DNA sequence: TGTGCCAGCAGTTCAACGCGGACTAGCGGGAGCTCAGCGGGCAAAAACATTCAGTACTTC.

The CDR3: CSATGRGTNTGELFF. The CDR3 nucleotides read TGCAGTGCCACCGGTCGGGGGACCAACACCGGGGAGCTGTTTTTT. V gene TRBV20-1 combines with J gene TRBJ2-2; tentatively, D is TRBD2 (6 bases). V lost 6 bases, J lost 2 bases, and 16 bases lay in between. The length of the CDR3 is 15 residues. Germline V gene sequence: CDR1 DFQATT, CDR2 SNEGSKA (reference sequence).

A note on this clonotype: A junction boundary mismatches the germline segment, possibly from a read error. V is TRBV19 and J is TRBJ1-5; D not certain. The CDR3 has 18 amino acids. CDR1 is LNHDA, CDR2 SQIVND, per germline (reference sequence). The CDR3 region is CASSIVYLPAGGNQAQHF. CDR3 nucleotides: TGTGCCAGTAGTATAGTCTACCTTCCGGCAGGTGGGAATCAGGCCCAGCATTTT.

This clonotype was seen a single time. The chain has TRBV4-3 and TRBJ2-1, with 8 bases identical to TRBD2. CDR3 size: 20 residues. CDR1 LGHNA and CDR2 YSLEER come from the germline V gene. Trimming took 4 bases from V and 4 from J; bases not matched to a gene: 21. DNA of the CDR3: TGCGCCAGCAGCCCGAGGTGGGGGACCGGTACGGGAGGGCTTTACAATGAGCAGTTCTTC. Its protein is CASSPRWGTGTGGLYNEQFF.

The chain couples TRBV20-1 to TRBJ1-5, with a tentative D call TRBD1 (5 bases). The ends were cut back, 0 bases at V and 4 bases at J, with 13 bases in the middle. The length of the CDR3 is 15 residues. Germline V lookup: CDR1 DFQATT, CDR2 SNEGSKA (reference sequence). The CDR3: CSARDPGGLNQPQHF. CDR3 nucleotides: TGCAGTGCTAGAGACCCGGGGGGGTTAAATCAGCCCCAGCATTTT.

The V and J genes are TRBV7-9 and TRBJ2-2; 11 bases fit TRBD2. Germline CDR1 is SEHNR and CDR2 is FQNEAQ (reference sequence). The trim removed 1 base at V and 0 bases at J, leaving 10 bases unmatched. This CDR3 is built from 20 residues. The CDR3: CASSLGPGTSGTANTGELFF. The CDR3 DNA is TGTGCCAGCAGCTTAGGACCCGGGACTAGCGGCACTGCGAACACCGGGGAGCTGTTTTTT.

The rearrangement joins TRBV21-1 to TRBJ1-1; the D call of TRBD1 is as the table states it, not checked on the DNA. TRBV21-1 is described as a pseudogene. CDR3 length: 15 amino acids. The CDR3 DNA follows: TGTGCCAGCAGCATAGACAGGGGTGTGGAGACTGAAGCTTTCTTT. This translates into CASSIDRGVETEAFF.

The J gene is TRBJ1-2, the V gene TRBV6-1; a weak D match, TRBD1 (5 bases). This CDR3 comprises 13 residues. Trimming removed 5 bases from V and 2 bases from J, with 9 bases in between. The germline V gene has CDR1 MNHNS and CDR2 SASEGT. The CDR3 DNA reads as TGTGCCAGCAGTAGGGGCGCCAACTATGGCTACACCTTC. It yields the protein CASSRGANYGYTF.

The chain joins TRBV20-1 to TRBJ2-7, with TRBD2 matching 7 bases. CDR3 length: 15 residues. CDR1 DFQATT and CDR2 SNEGSKA come from the germline V gene (reference sequence). The V and J ends lost 1 base and 0 bases, in that order; junction bases with no gene match: 6. CDR3 DNA sequence: TGCAGTGCTAGAGCCCCCGGGGGGAGCTCCTACGAGCAGTACTTC. As protein: CSARAPGGSSYEQYF.

The chain uses TRBV20-1 and TRBJ2-5; no reliable D call. Trimming cost V 1 base and J 5 bases, with 14 bases left between them. The length of the CDR3 is 14 residues. Germline lookup yields CDR1 DFQATT and CDR2 SNEGSKA (reference sequence). CDR3 in DNA: TGCAGTGCTAGAGGCGGCCGCGGTTTTGAGACCCAGTACTTC. Its protein product is CSARGGRGFETQYF.

The gene calls are TRBV20-1 and TRBJ1-5, with 7 positions matching TRBD1. J gave up 7 bases and V 6 bases, and 18 bases lay outside the gene matches. CDR1 DFQATT and CDR2 SNEGSKA come from the germline V gene (reference sequence). This CDR3 comprises 16 residues. The CDR3 sequence: CSAHALKEGGGQPQHF. The CDR3 DNA follows: TGCAGTGCACACGCCCTGAAAGAAGGGGGCGGCCAGCCCCAGCATTTT.

This chain uses TRBV24-1 with TRBJ2-5; D unresolved. Germline V gene lookup returns CDR1 KGHDR and CDR2 SFDVKD. This CDR3 is 12 amino acids long. V lost 12 bases, J lost 4 bases, and 14 bases lay in between. CDR3 protein: CALVPWGETQYF. DNA of the CDR3: TGTGCCCTCGTTCCATGGGGAGAGACCCAGTACTTC.

CDR3 bases: TGTGCCAGCAGTGACTCTGAGCACCCCCCCTATGGCTACACCTTC. Its protein product is CASSDSEHPPYGYTF. The chain joins TRBV6-1 to TRBJ1-2; D unclear. Trimming took off 3 bases at V and 4 bases at J, with 15 bases between the two ends. Germline V gene data show CDR1 as MNHNS and CDR2 as SASEGT. There are 15 residues in the CDR3.

This chain joins TRBV25-1 and TRBJ1-6, with a possible D match to TRBD1 (5 bases). Trimming took off 2 bases at V and 10 bases at J, with 15 bases between the two ends. The length of the CDR3 is 15 residues. Germline values: CDR1 MGHDK, CDR2 SYGVNS. This CDR3 reads CASSEGVAGRSPLHF. In DNA form, the CDR3 reads TGTGCCAGCAGTGAAGGAGTGGCAGGGCGGTCACCCCTCCACTTT.

This clonotype was recorded a few times. V usage is TRBV6-1 and J usage is TRBJ1-2; 8 bases agree with TRBD1. CDR3 length equals 14 residues. The ends lost 5 bases at V and 5 bases at J; junction bases unmatched: 7. CDR1 is MNHNS and CDR2 is SASEGT in the germline V gene. The CDR3 reads CASSRGQGTYGYTF. CDR3 sequence (DNA): TGTGCCAGCAGTCGCGGACAGGGTACATATGGCTACACCTTC.

J is TRBJ1-5 and V is TRBV24-1; D call uncertain. Germline loops: CDR1 KGHDR, CDR2 SFDVKD. Trimming removed 2 bases at V and 3 bases at J, with 10 bases between. The CDR3 has 15 amino acids. The CDR3 sequence is CATSDSRVPNQPQHF. CDR3 nucleotides: TGTGCCACCAGTGATTCCCGCGTGCCCAATCAGCCCCAGCATTTT.

This sequence joins TRBV12-3 or TRBV12-4 and TRBJ1-2; 7 bases are shared with TRBD1. This CDR3 comprises 13 residues. The V segment lost 6 bases and the J segment 4 bases; nucleotides outside the gene matches: 5. The CDR3 protein is CASRRGQSYGYTF. The CDR3 bases are TGTGCCAGCAGGCGGGGACAGAGCTATGGCTACACCTTC.